This T cell receptor beta chain derives from a study of blood T cells in healthy people across ages. This CDR3 comprises 13 residues. The V gene's germline CDR1 is ENHRY and CDR2 SYGVKD. V was pared by 6 bases and J by 3 bases, with 5 bases of the junction left unmatched. Next came a second PCR, run for about 6 to 11 cycles, which used a sample-barcoded 5' primer along with a J-beta primer mix. Carrying 12 random nucleotides, a template-switch adaptor labeled each individual cDNA molecule. TCRdb redid the calling of the 5' RACE reads with MiXCR, one entry per CDR3 protein. Of about 2 million distinct CDR3 sequences listed, less than 50% are singletons. This clonotype was picked up a small number of times.

The specimen was blood. The receptor was isolated from a woman between 40 and 50 years old in good health. This sequence joins TRBV10-3 and TRBJ2-7, with TRBD2 matching 7 bases. The chain's CDR3 is CAISRGDYYEQYF. Here the CDR3 DNA reads TGTGCCATCAGCCGGGGGGATTACTACGAGCAGTACTTC.